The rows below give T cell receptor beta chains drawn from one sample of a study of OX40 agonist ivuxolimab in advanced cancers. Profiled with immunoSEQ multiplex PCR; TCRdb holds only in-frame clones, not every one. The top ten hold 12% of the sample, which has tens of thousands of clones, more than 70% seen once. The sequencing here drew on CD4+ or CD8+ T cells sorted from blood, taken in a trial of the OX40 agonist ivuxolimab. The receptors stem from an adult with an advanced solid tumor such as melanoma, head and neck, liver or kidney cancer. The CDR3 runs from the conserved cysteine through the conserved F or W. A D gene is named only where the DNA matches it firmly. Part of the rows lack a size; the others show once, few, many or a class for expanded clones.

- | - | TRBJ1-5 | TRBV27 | CASSYSTHQPQHF | TGTGCCAGCAGTTATAGTACCCACCAGCCCCAGCATTTT
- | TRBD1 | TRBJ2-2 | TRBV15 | CATRPYGTDLTGELFF | TGTGCCACCAGACCTTACGGGACAGACCTAACCGGGGAGCTGTTTTTT
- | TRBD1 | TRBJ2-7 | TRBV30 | CAWSVRDRESYEQYF | TGTGCCTGGAGTGTGAGGGACAGGGAATCCTACGAGCAGTACTTC
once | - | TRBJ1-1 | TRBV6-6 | CATRQSEAFF | TGTGCCACGCGACAATCTGAAGCTTTCTTT
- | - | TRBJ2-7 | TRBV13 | CASSTRGYEQYF | TGTGCCAGCAGCACCCGGGGGTACGAGCAGTACTTC
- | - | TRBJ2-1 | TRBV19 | CASSIGQGGNEQFF | TGTGCCAGTAGTATAGGGCAGGGGGGGAATGAGCAGTTCTTC
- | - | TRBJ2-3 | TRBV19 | CASGSRGASTDTQYF | TGTGCCAGTGGATCAAGAGGGGCCAGCACAGATACGCAGTATTTT
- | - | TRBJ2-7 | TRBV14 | CASSHLNSYEQYF | TGTGCCAGCAGCCACCTCAACTCCTACGAGCAGTACTTC
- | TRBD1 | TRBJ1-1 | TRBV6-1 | CASSVWDSFEAFF | TGTGCCAGCAGTGTTTGGGACAGTTTTGAAGCTTTCTTT
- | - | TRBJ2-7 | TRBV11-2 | CASSFLTGTRALYEQYF | TGTGCCAGCAGCTTTCTTACCGGGACTCGAGCCCTCTACGAGCAGTACTTC
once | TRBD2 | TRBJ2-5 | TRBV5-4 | CASSYSGSWETQYF | TGTGCCAGCAGCTATAGCGGGAGCTGGGAGACCCAGTACTTC
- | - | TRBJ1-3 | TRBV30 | CAWSGGTNSGNTIYF | TGTGCCTGGAGTGGGGGGACAAACTCTGGAAACACCATATATTTT
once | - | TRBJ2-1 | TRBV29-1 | CSVEARPPIDEQFF | TGCAGCGTTGAGGCGAGGCCCCCCATAGATGAGCAGTTCTTC
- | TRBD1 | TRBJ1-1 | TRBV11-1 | CASSRGQGAAEAFF | TGTGCCAGCAGCCGCGGACAGGGGGCGGCTGAAGCTTTCTTT
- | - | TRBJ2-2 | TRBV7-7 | CASSLLGQGSNTGELFF | TGTGCTAGCAGCTTATTGGGGCAGGGATCGAACACCGGGGAGCTGTTTTTT
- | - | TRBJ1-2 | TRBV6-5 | CASSQTGRKFYGYTF | TGTGCCAGCAGTCAGACTGGACGGAAATTCTATGGCTACACCTTC
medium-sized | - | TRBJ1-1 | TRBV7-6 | CASSLWGEAFF | TGTGCCAGCAGCTTATGGGGGGAAGCTTTCTTT
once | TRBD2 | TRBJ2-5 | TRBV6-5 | CASSYAGVVGETQYF | TGTGCCAGCAGTTACGCGGGAGTAGTAGGAGAGACCCAGTACTTC
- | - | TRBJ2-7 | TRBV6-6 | CASSYPSCDEQYF | TGTGCCAGCAGTTATCCCTCCTGTGACGAGCAGTACTTC
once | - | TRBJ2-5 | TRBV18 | CASSPGELTHVQETQYF | TGTGCCAGCTCACCCGGAGAGTTAACCCATGTCCAAGAGACCCAGTACTTC
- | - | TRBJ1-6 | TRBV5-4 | CASSLGGGKSPLHF | TGTGCCAGCAGCTTGGGCGGGGGAAAATCACCCCTCCACTTT
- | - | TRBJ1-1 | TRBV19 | CASSLPGNTEAFF | TGTGCCAGTAGTTTGCCGGGGAACACTGAAGCTTTCTTT
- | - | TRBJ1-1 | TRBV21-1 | CASSNRQGAGDTEAFF | TGTGCCAGCAGCAACCGACAGGGGGCCGGGGACACTGAAGCTTTCTTT
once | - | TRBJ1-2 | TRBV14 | CASSQAGGGYGYTF | TGTGCCAGCAGCCAAGCTGGAGGCGGCTATGGCTACACCTTC
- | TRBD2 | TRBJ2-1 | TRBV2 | CASSPLAGGPRGAYNEQFF | TGTGCCAGCAGCCCACTAGCGGGAGGGCCGCGGGGGGCCTACAATGAGCAGTTCTTC